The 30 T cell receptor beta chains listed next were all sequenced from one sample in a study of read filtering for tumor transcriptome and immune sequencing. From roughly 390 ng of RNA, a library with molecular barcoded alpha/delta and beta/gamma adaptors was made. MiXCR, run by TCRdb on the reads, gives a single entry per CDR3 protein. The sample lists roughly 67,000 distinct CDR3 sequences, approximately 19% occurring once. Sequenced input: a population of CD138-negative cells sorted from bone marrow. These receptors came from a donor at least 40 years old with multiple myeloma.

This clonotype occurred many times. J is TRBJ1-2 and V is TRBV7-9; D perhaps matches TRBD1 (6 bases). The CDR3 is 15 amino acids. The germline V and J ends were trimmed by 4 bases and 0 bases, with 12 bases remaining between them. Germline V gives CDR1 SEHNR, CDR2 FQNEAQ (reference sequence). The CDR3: CASSSRGSANYGYTF. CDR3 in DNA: TGTGCCAGCAGCTCCAGGGGTTCAGCTAACTATGGCTACACCTTC.

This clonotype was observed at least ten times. As DNA, the CDR3 is TGTGCCAGTTGGGACAGGGGTTCCCACGAGCAGTACTTC. Its translation: CASWDRGSHEQYF. The chain employs TRBV19 and TRBJ2-7; 10 bases are shared with TRBD1. This CDR3 has 13 amino acids. Looked up from germline, CDR1 is LNHDA and CDR2 is SQIVND (reference sequence). J lost 5 bases, V lost 8 bases, and 6 bases had no gene match.

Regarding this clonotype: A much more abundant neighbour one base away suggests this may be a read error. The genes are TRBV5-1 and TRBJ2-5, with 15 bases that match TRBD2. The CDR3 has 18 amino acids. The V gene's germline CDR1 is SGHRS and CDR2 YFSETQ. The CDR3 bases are TGCGCCAGCAGCTCGCGGACTAGCGGGAGGGTCGGGCAAGAGGCCCAGTACTTC. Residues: CASSSRTSGRVGQEAQYF.

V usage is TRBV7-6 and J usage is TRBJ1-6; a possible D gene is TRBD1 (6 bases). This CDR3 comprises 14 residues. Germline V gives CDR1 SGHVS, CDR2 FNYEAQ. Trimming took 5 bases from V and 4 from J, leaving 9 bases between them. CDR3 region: CASSDTGYNSPLHF. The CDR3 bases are TGTGCCAGCAGCGACACAGGGTATAATTCACCCCTCCACTTT.

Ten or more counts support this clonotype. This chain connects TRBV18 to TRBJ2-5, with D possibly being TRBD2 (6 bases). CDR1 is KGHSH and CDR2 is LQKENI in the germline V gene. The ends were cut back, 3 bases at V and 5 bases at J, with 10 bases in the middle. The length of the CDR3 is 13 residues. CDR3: CASSPQGLETQYF. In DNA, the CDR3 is TGTGCCAGCTCACCCCAGGGACTTGAGACCCAGTACTTC. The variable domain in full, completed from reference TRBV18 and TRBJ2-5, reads NAGVMQNPRHLVRRRGQEARLRCSPMKGHSHVYWYRQLPEEGLKFMVYLQKENIIDESGMPKERFSAEFPKEGPSILRIQQVVRGDSAAYFCASSPQGLETQYFGPGTRLLVL.

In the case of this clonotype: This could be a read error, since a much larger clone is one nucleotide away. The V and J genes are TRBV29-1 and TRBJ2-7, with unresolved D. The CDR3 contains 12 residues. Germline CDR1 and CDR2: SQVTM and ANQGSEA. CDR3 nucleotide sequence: TGCAGCGATGAAGATCGCCCCGGCGAGCAGTACTTC. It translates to CSDEDRPGEQYF.

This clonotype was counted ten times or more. CDR3 residues: CASSPSDSSYEQYF. CDR3 sequence (DNA): TGTGCCAGCTCACCATCCGACAGCTCCTACGAGCAGTACTTC. The V and J genes are TRBV18 and TRBJ2-7; maybe TRBD1 (5 bases). From germline, CDR1 is KGHSH and CDR2 LQKENI. The CDR3 has 14 amino acids. Trimming pared 2 bases from V and 0 bases from J, leaving 8 bases between.

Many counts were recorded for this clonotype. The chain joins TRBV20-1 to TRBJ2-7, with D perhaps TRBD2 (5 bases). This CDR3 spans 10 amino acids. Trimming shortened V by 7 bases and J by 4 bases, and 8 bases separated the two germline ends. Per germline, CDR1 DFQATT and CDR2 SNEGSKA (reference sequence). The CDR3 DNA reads TGCAGTGTGGAGGATTACGAGCAGTACTTC. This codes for CSVEDYEQYF.

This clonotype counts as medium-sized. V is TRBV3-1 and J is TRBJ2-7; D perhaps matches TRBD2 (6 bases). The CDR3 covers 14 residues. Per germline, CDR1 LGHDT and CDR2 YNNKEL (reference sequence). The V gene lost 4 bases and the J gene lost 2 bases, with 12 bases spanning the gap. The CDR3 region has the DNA TGTGCCAGCAGCCTAGGCCGGGGGACCTACGAGCAGTACTTC. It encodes CASSLGRGTYEQYF.

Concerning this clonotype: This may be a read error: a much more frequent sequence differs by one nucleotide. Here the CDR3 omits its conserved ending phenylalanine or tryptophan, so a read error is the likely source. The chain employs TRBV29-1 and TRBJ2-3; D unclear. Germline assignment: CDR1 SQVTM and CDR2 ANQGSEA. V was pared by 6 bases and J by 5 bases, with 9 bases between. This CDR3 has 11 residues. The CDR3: CSVTLQDTQYS. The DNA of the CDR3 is TGCAGCGTGACACTTCAAGATACGCAGTATTCT.

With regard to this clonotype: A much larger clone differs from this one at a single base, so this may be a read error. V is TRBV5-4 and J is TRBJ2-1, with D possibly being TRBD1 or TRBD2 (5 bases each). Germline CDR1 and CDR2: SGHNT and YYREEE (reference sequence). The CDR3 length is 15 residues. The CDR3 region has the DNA TGTGCCAGCAGCTTTGGGACGGAGCGCTACAATGGGCAGTTCTTC. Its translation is CASSFGTERYNGQFF.

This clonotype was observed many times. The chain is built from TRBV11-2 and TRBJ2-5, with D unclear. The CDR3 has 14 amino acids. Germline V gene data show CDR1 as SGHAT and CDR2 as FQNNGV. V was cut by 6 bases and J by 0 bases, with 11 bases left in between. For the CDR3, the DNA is TGTGCCAGCAGTCCCCAGGAGTACCAAGAGACCCAGTACTTC. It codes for CASSPQEYQETQYF.

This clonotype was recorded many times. CDR3 nucleotide sequence: TGTGCCAGCAGTCTGGACGCCTCCCCGAATCAGCCCCAGCATTTT. Its translation: CASSLDASPNQPQHF. This chain joins TRBV28 and TRBJ1-5; D is unresolved. V lost 5 bases, J lost 4 bases, and 15 bases lay in between. CDR1 MDHEN and CDR2 SYDVKM come from the germline V gene. CDR3 length equals 15 residues.

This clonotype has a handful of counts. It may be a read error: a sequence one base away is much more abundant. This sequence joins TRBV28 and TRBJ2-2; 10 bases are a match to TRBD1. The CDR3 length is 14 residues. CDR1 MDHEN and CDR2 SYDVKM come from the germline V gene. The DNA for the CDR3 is TGTGCCAGCAGGGGGGGACAGGGGCCCGGGGAGCTGCTTTTT. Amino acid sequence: CASRGGQGPGELLF.

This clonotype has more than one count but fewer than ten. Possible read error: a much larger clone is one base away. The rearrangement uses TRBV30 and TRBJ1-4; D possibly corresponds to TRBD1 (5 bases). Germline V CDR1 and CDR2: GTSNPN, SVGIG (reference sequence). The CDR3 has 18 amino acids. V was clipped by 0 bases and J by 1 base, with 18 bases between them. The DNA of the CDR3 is TGTGCCTGGAGTGTACCAAGGGGCTGGGGGGGAACTAATGAAAAACTGTTTTTT. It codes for CAWSVPRGWGGTNEKLFF.

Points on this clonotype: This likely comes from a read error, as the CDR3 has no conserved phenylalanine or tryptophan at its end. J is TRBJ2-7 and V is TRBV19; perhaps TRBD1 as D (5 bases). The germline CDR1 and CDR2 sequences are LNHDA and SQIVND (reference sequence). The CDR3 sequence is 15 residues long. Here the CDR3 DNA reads TGTGCTAGTAGTATAGATCAGGGCAGCTCCTACGAGCAGTACTTA. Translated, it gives CASSIDQGSSYEQYL.

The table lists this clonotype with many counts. This CDR3 reads CAISESGQGNYEQYF. For the CDR3, the DNA is TGTGCCATCAGTGAGTCGGGACAGGGAAACTACGAGCAGTACTTC. The gene calls are TRBV10-3 and TRBJ2-7, with 9 bases lining up with TRBD1. The ends lost 0 bases at V and 3 bases at J; junction bases unmatched: 3. This CDR3 is 15 amino acids long. CDR1 and CDR2 from the germline V gene are ENHRY and SYGVKD.

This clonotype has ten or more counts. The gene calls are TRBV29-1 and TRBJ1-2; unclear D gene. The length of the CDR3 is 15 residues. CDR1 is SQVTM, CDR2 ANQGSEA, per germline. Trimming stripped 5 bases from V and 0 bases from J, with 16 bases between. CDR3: CSVTLPANSNYGYTF. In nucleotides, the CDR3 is TGCAGCGTTACATTGCCGGCCAATTCTAACTATGGCTACACCTTC.

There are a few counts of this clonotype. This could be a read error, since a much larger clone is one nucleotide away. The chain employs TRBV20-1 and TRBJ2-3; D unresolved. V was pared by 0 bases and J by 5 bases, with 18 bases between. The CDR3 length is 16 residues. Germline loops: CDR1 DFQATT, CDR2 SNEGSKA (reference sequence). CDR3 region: CSARDMAGQSGDTQYF. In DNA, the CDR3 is TGCAGTGCTAGAGATATGGCCGGGCAGTCGGGAGATACGCAGTATTTT.

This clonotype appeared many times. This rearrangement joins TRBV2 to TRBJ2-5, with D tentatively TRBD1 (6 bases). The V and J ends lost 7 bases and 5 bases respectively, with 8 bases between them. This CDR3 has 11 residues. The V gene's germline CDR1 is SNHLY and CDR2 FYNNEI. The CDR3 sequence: CASTQGETQYF. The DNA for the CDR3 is TGTGCCAGCACCCAGGGGGAGACCCAGTACTTC.

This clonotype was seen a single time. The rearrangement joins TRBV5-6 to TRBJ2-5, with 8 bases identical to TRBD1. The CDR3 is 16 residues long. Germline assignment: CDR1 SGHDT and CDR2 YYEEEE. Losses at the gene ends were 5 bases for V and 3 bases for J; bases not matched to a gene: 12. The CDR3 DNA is TGTGCCAGCAGTCAACTTAGGACAGGGCTTGAAGAGACCCAGTACTTC. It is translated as CASSQLRTGLEETQYF. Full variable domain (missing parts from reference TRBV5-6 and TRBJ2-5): DAGVTQSPTHLIKTRGQQVTLRCSPKSGHDTVSWYQQALGQGPQFIFQYYEEEERQRGNFPDRFSGHQFPNYSSELNVNALLLGDSALYLCASSQLRTGLEETQYFGPGTRLLVL.

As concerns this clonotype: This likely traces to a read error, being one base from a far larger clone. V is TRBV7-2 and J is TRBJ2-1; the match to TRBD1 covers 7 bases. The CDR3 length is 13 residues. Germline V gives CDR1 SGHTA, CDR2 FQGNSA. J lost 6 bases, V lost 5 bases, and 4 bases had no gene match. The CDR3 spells CASSRGQCNEQFF. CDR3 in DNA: TGTGCCAGCAGCCGGGGACAGTGCAATGAGCAGTTCTTC.

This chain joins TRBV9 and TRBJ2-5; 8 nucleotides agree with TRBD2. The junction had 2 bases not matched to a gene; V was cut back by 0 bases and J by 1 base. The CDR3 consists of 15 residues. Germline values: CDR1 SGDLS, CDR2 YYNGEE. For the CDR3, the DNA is TGTGCCAGCAGCGTAGATGGGACTAGCCAAGAGACCCAGTACTTC. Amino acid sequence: CASSVDGTSQETQYF.

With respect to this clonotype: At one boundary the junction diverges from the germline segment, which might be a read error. The CDR3 DNA sequence: TGCGCCAGCAGCTCGGTGGCGGGGGTGAACGCCGGGGAGCCGTTTTTT. Amino acids: CASSSVAGVNAGEPFF. The V and J genes are TRBV5-1 and TRBJ2-2; 7 bases fit TRBD2. Per germline, CDR1 SGHRS and CDR2 YFSETQ. The length of the CDR3 is 16 residues.

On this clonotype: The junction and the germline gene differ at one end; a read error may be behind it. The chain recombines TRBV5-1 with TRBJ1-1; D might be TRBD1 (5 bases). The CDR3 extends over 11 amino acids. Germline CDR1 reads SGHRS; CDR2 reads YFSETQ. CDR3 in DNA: TGCGCCAGCAGTTATCAGGGTGAGGCTCTCTTT. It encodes CASSYQGEALF.

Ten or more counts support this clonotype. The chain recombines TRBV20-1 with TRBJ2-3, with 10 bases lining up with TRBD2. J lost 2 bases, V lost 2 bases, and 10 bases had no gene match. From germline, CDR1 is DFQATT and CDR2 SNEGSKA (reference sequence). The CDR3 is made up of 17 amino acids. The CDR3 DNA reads TGCAGTGCTAGACCTCCCGGACTAGCGGCGATCACAGATACGCAGTATTTT. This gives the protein CSARPPGLAAITDTQYF.

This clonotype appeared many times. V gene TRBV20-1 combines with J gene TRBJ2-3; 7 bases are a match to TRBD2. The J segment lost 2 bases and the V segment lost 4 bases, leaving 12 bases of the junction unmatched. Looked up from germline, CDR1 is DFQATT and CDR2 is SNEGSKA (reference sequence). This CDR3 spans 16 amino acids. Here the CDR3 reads CSATSGTTGITDTQYF. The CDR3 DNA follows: TGCAGTGCTACATCCGGGACTACCGGAATCACAGATACGCAGTATTTT.

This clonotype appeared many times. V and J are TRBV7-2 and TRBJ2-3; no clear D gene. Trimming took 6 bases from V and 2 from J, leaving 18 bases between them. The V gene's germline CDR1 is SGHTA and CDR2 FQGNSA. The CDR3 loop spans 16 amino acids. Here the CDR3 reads CASRALVREDTDTQYF. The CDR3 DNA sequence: TGTGCCAGCAGGGCCCTTGTAAGGGAAGACACAGATACGCAGTATTTT.

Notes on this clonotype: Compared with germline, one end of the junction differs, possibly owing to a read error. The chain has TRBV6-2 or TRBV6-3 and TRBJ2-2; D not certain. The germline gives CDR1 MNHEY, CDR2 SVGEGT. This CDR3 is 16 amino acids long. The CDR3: CASSYLWAENTGELFF. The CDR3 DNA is TGCGCCAGCAGTTACCTATGGGCAGAGAACACCGGGGAGCTGTTTTTT.

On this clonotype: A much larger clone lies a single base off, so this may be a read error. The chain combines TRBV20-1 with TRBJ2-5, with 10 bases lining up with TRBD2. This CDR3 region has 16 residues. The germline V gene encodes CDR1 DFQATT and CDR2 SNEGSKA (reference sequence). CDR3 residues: CSARDSQRGGEETQCF. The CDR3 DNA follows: TGCAGTGCTAGAGATAGCCAGCGGGGGGGCGAGGAGACCCAGTGCTTC.